The 26 T cell receptor beta chains listed next were all sequenced from one sample in a study of blood T cell repertoires in COVID-19. The protocol was immunoSEQ multiplex PCR, while the TCRdb copy is restricted to in-frame clones and leaves out a portion. The table shows 150,000 to 200,000 clones, with 80% to 90% occurring only once. Sequenced material: peripheral blood. These receptors all stem from a man in his forties or fifties with active or convalescent COVID-19.

The chain is built from TRBV9 and TRBJ1-1; D perhaps matches TRBD1 (5 bases). CDR1 and CDR2 from the germline V gene are SGDLS and YYNGEE. Trimming pared 1 base from V and 1 base from J, leaving 8 bases between. The CDR3 runs 14 residues. The CDR3, as DNA: TGTGCCAGCAGCGTATCAGGGTCGAACACTGAAGCTTTCTTT. It specifies CASSVSGSNTEAFF.

V gene TRBV9 combines with J gene TRBJ1-2, with 7 bases that match TRBD1. The germline gives CDR1 SGDLS, CDR2 YYNGEE. This CDR3 contains 14 residues. The trim removed 2 bases at V and 3 bases at J, leaving 4 bases unmatched. DNA for the CDR3: TGTGCCAGCAGCGTCACAGGACAGGACTATGGCTACACCTTC. This gives the protein CASSVTGQDYGYTF.

The count of this clone is one. V and J are TRBV7-2 and TRBJ1-6; no clear D. V lost 4 bases, J lost 9 bases, and 16 bases lay in between. CDR1 and CDR2 (germline): SGHTA, FQGNSA. CDR3 length: 15 amino acids. This CDR3 reads CASSSLAPGSSPLHF. CDR3 coding DNA: TGTGCCAGCAGCTCCCTCGCCCCCGGGAGTTCACCCCTCCACTTT. The whole variable domain, filled in from reference TRBV7-2 and TRBJ1-6, reads GAGVSQSPSNKVTEKGKDVELRCDPISGHTALYWYRQSLGQGLEFLIYFQGNSAPDKSGLPSDRFSAERTGGSVSTLTIQRTQQEDSAVYLCASSSLAPGSSPLHFGNGTRLTVT.

The V and J genes are TRBV7-2 and TRBJ2-3; 8 bases align to TRBD2. The CDR3 has 14 residues. V shed 1 base and J 6 bases; nucleotides not matched to a gene: 3. Germline V gene sequence: CDR1 SGHTA, CDR2 FQGNSA. The CDR3 bases are TGTGCCAGCAGCTTAGAACGGGGGGGGGATACGCAGTATTTT. This encodes CASSLERGGDTQYF.

This rearrangement joins TRBV5-1 to TRBJ2-3, with D unresolved. Trimming cost V 2 bases and J 0 bases, with 4 bases left between them. This CDR3 has 13 residues. Per germline, CDR1 SGHRS and CDR2 YFSETQ. CDR3 in amino acids: CASSFGSTDTQYF. DNA of the CDR3: TGCGCCAGCAGCTTTGGCAGCACAGATACGCAGTATTTT. Combining the CDR3 with reference TRBV5-1 and TRBJ2-3 gives the whole variable domain KAGVTQTPRYLIKTRGQQVTLSCSPISGHRSVSWYQQTPGQGLQFLFEYFSETQRNKGNFPGRFSGRQFSNSRSEMNVSTLELGDSALYLCASSFGSTDTQYFGPGTRLTVL.

This sequence joins TRBV19 and TRBJ1-5; D is uncertain. In germline, CDR1 is LNHDA, CDR2 SQIVND (reference sequence). This CDR3 region has 15 residues. V was cut by 3 bases and J by 9 bases, with 18 bases left in between. CDR3 sequence: CASSIPYMELGPQHF. CDR3 coding DNA: TGTGCCAGTAGTATCCCTTACATGGAGTTGGGGCCCCAGCATTTT.

The chain joins TRBV6-5 to TRBJ2-7; 12 bases match TRBD2. This CDR3 has 14 residues. Germline CDR1 is MNHEY and CDR2 is SVGAGI. V trimming: 7 bases; J trimming: 7 bases; junction bases outside the gene matches: 8. The CDR3 reads CASTGTSGRREQYF. Here the CDR3 DNA reads TGTGCCAGCACCGGGACTAGCGGGCGAAGGGAGCAGTACTTC.

This sequence joins TRBV11-3 and TRBJ1-1; D is possibly TRBD1 (6 bases). V shed 3 bases and J shed 5 bases, with 10 bases lying between them. Germline V CDR1 and CDR2: SGHNT, YENEEA. The CDR3 runs to 13 residues. CDR3 protein: CASSLGAGTEAFF. Here the CDR3 DNA reads TGTGCCAGCAGCTTGGGGGCAGGGACTGAAGCTTTCTTT.

The chain recombines TRBV6-1 with TRBJ1-6; weak D call: TRBD1 (6 bases). Germline V gene data show CDR1 as MNHNS and CDR2 as SASEGT. This CDR3 has 16 residues. V was trimmed by 3 bases and J by 10 bases, leaving 19 bases between them. In DNA form, the CDR3 reads TGTGCCAGCAGTGATGGTTTTGGGGGCGCCGGATCACCCCTCCACTTT. Translation: CASSDGFGGAGSPLHF.

This clone was counted a single time. The chain carries TRBV27 and TRBJ2-3; 7 positions agree with TRBD1. CDR1 and CDR2 (germline): MNHEY, SMNVEV (reference sequence). CDR3 length: 15 amino acids. V lost 1 base to trimming and J lost 0 bases; unmatched junction nucleotides: 1. CDR3 loop: CASSLLGQSTDTQYF. CDR3 nucleotide sequence: TGTGCCAGCAGTTTATTGGGACAGAGCACAGATACGCAGTATTTT.

The chain links TRBV6-5 to TRBJ2-2; D may be TRBD1 (6 bases). The germline CDR1 and CDR2 sequences are MNHEY and SVGAGI. Trimming took off 5 bases at V and 4 bases at J, with 11 bases between the two ends. The CDR3 extends over 14 amino acids. DNA of the CDR3: TGTGCCAGCAGTACAACAGGGACCACCGGGGAGCTGTTTTTT. It specifies CASSTTGTTGELFF.

This chain uses TRBV2 with TRBJ1-2, with a tentative D call TRBD1 (5 bases). Germline-derived CDR1 and CDR2 are SNHLY and FYNNEI. The CDR3 totals 14 residues. Deletions cut 0 bases from V and 3 bases from J, with 8 bases between. CDR3 residues: CASSEAPGDYGYTF. CDR3 sequence (DNA): TGTGCCAGCAGTGAAGCGCCGGGGGACTATGGCTACACCTTC.

The chain employs TRBV28 and TRBJ2-7, with TRBD1 identical over 12 bases. This CDR3 has 14 residues. The germline gives CDR1 MDHEN, CDR2 SYDVKM. The V and J ends lost 3 bases and 9 bases, in that order; junction bases with no gene match: 6. Here the CDR3 reads CASSFQGTGGWQYF. The CDR3 bases are TGTGCCAGCAGTTTCCAAGGGACAGGGGGCTGGCAGTACTTC.

The chain has TRBV9 and TRBJ1-2, with 8 nucleotides matching TRBD1. Looked up from germline, CDR1 is SGDLS and CDR2 is YYNGEE. The trim removed 4 bases at V and 6 bases at J, leaving 17 bases unmatched. The CDR3 spans 17 residues. CDR3 in DNA: TGTGCCAGCAGCCCCGGGGAGACAGGGGAGGGATTAGATGGCTACACCTTC. Protein: CASSPGETGEGLDGYTF.

The rearrangement joins TRBV5-6 to TRBJ1-3; D gene ambiguous. Trimming removed 3 bases at V and 4 bases at J, with 20 bases between. The CDR3 contains 17 residues. Germline V gene lookup returns CDR1 SGHDT and CDR2 YYEEEE. The CDR3 nucleotides read TGTGCCAGCAGCTCGCTCTTACGGGGTCTTGGAGGAAACACCATATATTTT. This encodes CASSSLLRGLGGNTIYF.

The chain joins TRBV6-5 to TRBJ1-1; D ambiguous. Germline V gene data show CDR1 as MNHEY and CDR2 as SVGAGI. This CDR3 contains 11 residues. Trimming cost V 2 bases and J 8 bases, with 6 bases left between them. The CDR3 protein is CASSYGEEAFF. The CDR3 DNA follows: TGTGCCAGCAGTTACGGGGAGGAAGCTTTCTTT.

The J gene is TRBJ2-1, the V gene TRBV28, with 9 bases identical to TRBD1. Germline loops: CDR1 MDHEN, CDR2 SYDVKM. J was trimmed by 13 bases and V by 4 bases; bases with no gene match: 23. The CDR3 sequence is 18 residues long. CDR3 coding DNA: TGTGCCAGCAGTTCGACAGGGGGAATTGCCTGTGTTGTTTTGCACCAGTTCTTC. This sequence encodes CASSSTGGIACVVLHQFF.

The chain recombines TRBV6-1 with TRBJ1-5; 10 bases match TRBD1. Looked up from germline, CDR1 is MNHNS and CDR2 is SASEGT. With 1 base clipped from V and 4 bases from J, the junction kept 4 bases outside the gene matches. There are 16 residues in the CDR3. CDR3 protein: CASSEGDRGRNQPQHF. DNA of the CDR3: TGTGCCAGCAGTGAAGGGGACAGGGGAAGGAATCAGCCCCAGCATTTT.

V is TRBV5-5 and J is TRBJ1-5; 7 bases align to TRBD1. CDR1 is SGHKS, CDR2 YYEKEE, per germline (reference sequence). The CDR3 totals 15 residues. V lost 2 bases, J lost 4 bases, and 6 bases stayed unmatched. The CDR3 nucleotides read TGTGCCAGCAGCTTAGAAGGGGGCGCTAATCAGCCCCAGCATTTT. Translated: CASSLEGGANQPQHF.

The CDR3 DNA sequence: TGTGCCAGCAGCTCATACAGGGGGCTAGGCTACACCTTC. Its translation is CASSSYRGLGYTF. The chain uses TRBV13 and TRBJ1-2; the match to TRBD1 covers 9 bases. Trimming removed 4 bases from V and 8 bases from J; junction bases left unmatched: 5. This CDR3 has 13 amino acids. Germline CDR1 is PRHDT and CDR2 is FYEKMQ (reference sequence).

This chain links TRBV7-9 with TRBJ1-6; no definite D call. Looked up from germline, CDR1 is SEHNR and CDR2 is FQNEAQ (reference sequence). The CDR3 extends over 15 amino acids. Deletions cut 0 bases from V and 2 bases from J, with 5 bases between. CDR3 sequence (DNA): TGTGCCAGCAGCTTAGCGTTAGCCTATAATTCACCCCTCCACTTT. It codes for CASSLALAYNSPLHF.

V is TRBV19 and J is TRBJ1-3; 8 bases align to TRBD1. Germline assignment: CDR1 LNHDA and CDR2 SQIVND (reference sequence). This CDR3 is 14 amino acids long. V was clipped by 7 bases and J by 2 bases; unmatched bases: 4. CDR3 sequence: CASNRQGTGNTIYF. The CDR3 DNA is TGTGCCAGTAATCGACAGGGGACTGGAAACACCATATATTTT.

J is TRBJ1-1 and V is TRBV12-3 or TRBV12-4, with D hard to call. V lost 5 bases to trimming and J lost 7 bases, with 8 bases between them. The CDR3 length is 11 residues. CDR3 in amino acids: CASSPPGEAFF. For the CDR3, the DNA is TGTGCCAGCAGTCCCCCCGGTGAAGCTTTCTTT.

The chain uses TRBV6-5 and TRBJ1-6; possible D gene TRBD1, 5 bases. The germline V and J ends were trimmed by 7 bases and 11 bases, with 12 bases remaining between them. Germline values: CDR1 MNHEY, CDR2 SVGAGI. The CDR3 consists of 12 residues. CDR3 region: CASTGGRAPLHF. CDR3 in DNA: TGTGCCAGCACCGGGGGAAGGGCACCCCTCCACTTT.

The J gene is TRBJ2-1, the V gene TRBV7-3; 10 bases are shared with TRBD2. With V trimmed by 5 bases and J by 5 bases, 6 bases remained unmatched. The CDR3 runs to 15 residues. Per the germline V gene, CDR1 is SGHTA and CDR2 is FQGTGA. The CDR3 DNA follows: TGTGCCAGCAGCGCCACTAGCGGGACCCACAATGAGCAGTTCTTC. Translation: CASSATSGTHNEQFF.

The table lists this clone with a few counts. This chain links TRBV9 with TRBJ2-2; TRBD1 might be the D (6 bases). The ends were cut back, 5 bases at V and 5 bases at J, with 16 bases in the middle. Germline V gene data show CDR1 as SGDLS and CDR2 as YYNGEE. CDR3 size: 15 residues. The CDR3 spells CASSPGARGTGELFF. The CDR3 bases are TGTGCCAGCAGTCCAGGGGCTAGGGGTACCGGGGAGCTGTTTTTT.